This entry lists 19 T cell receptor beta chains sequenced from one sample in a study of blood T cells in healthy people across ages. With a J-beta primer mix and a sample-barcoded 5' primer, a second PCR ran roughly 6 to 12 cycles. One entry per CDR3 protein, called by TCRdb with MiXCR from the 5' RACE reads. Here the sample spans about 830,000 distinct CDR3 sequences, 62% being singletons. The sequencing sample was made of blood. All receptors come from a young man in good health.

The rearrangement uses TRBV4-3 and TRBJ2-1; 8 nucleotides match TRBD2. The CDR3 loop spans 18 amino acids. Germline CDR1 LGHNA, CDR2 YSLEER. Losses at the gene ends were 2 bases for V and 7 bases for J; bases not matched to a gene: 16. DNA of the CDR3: TGCGCCAGCAGCCAAACGGTCGTGATGGCGGGGGGCCTGAATGAGCAGTTCTTC. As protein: CASSQTVVMAGGLNEQFF.

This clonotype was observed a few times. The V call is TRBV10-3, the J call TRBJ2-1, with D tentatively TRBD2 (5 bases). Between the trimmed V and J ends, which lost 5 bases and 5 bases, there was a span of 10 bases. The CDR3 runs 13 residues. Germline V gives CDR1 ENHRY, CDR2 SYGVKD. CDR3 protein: CAISRTGDNEQFF. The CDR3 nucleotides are TGTGCCATCAGTCGGACTGGTGACAATGAGCAGTTCTTC.

The CDR3 loop is CASSQDFDAGTYEQYF. The DNA of the CDR3 is TGCGCCAGCAGCCAAGATTTCGACGCTGGGACCTACGAGCAGTACTTC. This chain joins TRBV4-3 and TRBJ2-7, with D uncertain. Germline V gene sequence: CDR1 LGHNA, CDR2 YSLEER. The germline V and J ends were trimmed by 0 bases and 2 bases, with 14 bases remaining between them. The CDR3 contains 16 residues.

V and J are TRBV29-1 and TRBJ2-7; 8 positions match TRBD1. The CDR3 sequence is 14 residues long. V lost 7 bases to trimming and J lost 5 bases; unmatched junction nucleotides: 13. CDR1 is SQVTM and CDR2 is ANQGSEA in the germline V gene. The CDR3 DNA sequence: TGCAGCGCTGCAGGGGGCCTTTGGGGACACGAGCAGTACTTC. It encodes CSAAGGLWGHEQYF.

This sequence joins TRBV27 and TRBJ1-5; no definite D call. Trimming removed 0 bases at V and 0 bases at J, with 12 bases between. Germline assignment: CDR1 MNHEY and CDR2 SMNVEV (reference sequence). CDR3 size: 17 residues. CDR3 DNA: TGTGCCAGCAGTTTATCGCGGTGGCAGAATAGCAATCAGCCCCAGCATTTT. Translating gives CASSLSRWQNSNQPQHF.

DNA for the CDR3: TGTGCCAGCAGTTACTTGCCGGGACAGAGGAATGAGCAGTTCTTC. The encoded protein is CASSYLPGQRNEQFF. V usage is TRBV12-3 or TRBV12-4 and J usage is TRBJ2-1; TRBD1 aligns across 7 bases. The CDR3 has 15 amino acids. V was pared by 4 bases and J by 7 bases, with 10 bases of the junction left unmatched.

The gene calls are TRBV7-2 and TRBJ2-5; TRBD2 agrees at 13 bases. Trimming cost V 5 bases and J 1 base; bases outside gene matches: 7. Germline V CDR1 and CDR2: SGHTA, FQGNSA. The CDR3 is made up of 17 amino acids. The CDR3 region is CASSRGLAGVVQETQYF. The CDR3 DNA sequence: TGTGCCAGCAGCCGCGGACTAGCGGGGGTGGTCCAAGAGACCCAGTACTTC. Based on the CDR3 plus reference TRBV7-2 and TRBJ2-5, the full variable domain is GAGVSQSPSNKVTEKGKDVELRCDPISGHTALYWYRQSLGQGLEFLIYFQGNSAPDKSGLPSDRFSAERTGGSVSTLTIQRTQQEDSAVYLCASSRGLAGVVQETQYFGPGTRLLVL.

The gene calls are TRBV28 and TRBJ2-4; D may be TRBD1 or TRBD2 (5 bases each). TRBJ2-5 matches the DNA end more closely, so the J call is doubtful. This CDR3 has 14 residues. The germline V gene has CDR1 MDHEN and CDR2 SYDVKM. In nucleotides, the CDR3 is TGTGCCAGCAGTTTAGACTTGGGGACGGAGACCCAGTACTTC. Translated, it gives CASSLDLGTETQYF.

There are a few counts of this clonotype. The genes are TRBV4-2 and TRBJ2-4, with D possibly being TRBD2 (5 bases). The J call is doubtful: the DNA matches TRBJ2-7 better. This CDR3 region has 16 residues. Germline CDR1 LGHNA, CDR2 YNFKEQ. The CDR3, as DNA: TGTGCCAGCAGCCAAGTTTCCGCAGCGGCCACCTACGAGCAGTACTTC. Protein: CASSQVSAAATYEQYF.

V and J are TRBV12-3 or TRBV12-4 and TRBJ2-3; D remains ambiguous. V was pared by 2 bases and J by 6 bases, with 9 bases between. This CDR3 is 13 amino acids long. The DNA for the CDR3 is TGTGCCAGCAGTTTAATGGTGATGGATACGCAGTATTTT. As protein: CASSLMVMDTQYF.

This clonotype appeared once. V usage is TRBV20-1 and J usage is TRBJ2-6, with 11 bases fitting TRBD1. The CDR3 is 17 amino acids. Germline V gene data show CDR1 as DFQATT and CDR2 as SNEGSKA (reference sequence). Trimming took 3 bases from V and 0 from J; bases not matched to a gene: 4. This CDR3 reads CSARRGQGDSGANVLTF. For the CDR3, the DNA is TGCAGTGCTAGGAGGGGACAGGGGGACTCTGGGGCCAACGTCCTGACTTTC.

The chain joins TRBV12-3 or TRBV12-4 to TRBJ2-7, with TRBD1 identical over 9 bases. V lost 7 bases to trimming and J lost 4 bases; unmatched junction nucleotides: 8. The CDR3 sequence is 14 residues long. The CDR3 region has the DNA TGTGCCAGCAACATAGACAGGGGGACATACGAGCAGTACTTC. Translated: CASNIDRGTYEQYF.

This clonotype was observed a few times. For the CDR3, the DNA is TGTGCCAGCAGCCCAGGGGGGCATTCCTACAATGAGCAGTTCTTC. Its protein is CASSPGGHSYNEQFF. The rearrangement uses TRBV7-6 and TRBJ2-1; TRBD1 might be the D (7 bases). CDR3 length: 15 amino acids. Trimming removed 5 bases at V and 1 base at J, with 12 bases between. From germline, CDR1 is SGHVS and CDR2 FNYEAQ.

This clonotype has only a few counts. The CDR3 DNA reads as TGCGCCAGCAGCTTACAGGGAGACTATGGCTACACCTTC. It translates to CASSLQGDYGYTF. The chain joins TRBV5-1 to TRBJ1-2; D may be TRBD1 (6 bases). From germline, CDR1 is SGHRS and CDR2 YFSETQ. The CDR3 runs to 13 residues. Trimming took 2 bases from V and 3 from J, leaving 8 bases between them.

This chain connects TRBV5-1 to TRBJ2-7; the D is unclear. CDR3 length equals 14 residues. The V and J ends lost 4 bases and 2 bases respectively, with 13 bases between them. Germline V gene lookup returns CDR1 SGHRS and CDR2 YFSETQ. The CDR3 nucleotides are TGCGCCAGCAGCGTGGACGGAAGACCCTACGAGCAGTACTTC. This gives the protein CASSVDGRPYEQYF.

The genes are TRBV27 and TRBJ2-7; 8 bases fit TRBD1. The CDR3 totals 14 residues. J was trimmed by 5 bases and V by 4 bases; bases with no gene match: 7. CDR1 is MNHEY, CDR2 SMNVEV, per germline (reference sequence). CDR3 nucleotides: TGTGCCAGCAGTTCGGACAGGGTAAGGAACGAGCAGTACTTC. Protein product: CASSSDRVRNEQYF.

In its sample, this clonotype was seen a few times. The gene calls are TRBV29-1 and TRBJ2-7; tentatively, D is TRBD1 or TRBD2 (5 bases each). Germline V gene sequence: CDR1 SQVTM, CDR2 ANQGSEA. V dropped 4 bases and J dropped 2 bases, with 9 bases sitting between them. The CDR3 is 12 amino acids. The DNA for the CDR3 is TGCAGCGTTGTCCGGGGCGCCTACGAGCAGTACTTC. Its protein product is CSVVRGAYEQYF.

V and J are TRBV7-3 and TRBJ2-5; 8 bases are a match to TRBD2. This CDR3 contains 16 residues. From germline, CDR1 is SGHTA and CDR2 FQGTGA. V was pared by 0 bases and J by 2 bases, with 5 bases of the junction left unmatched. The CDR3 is CASSLTSSGGQETQYF. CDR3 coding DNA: TGTGCCAGCAGCTTAACGAGCAGCGGGGGTCAAGAGACCCAGTACTTC.

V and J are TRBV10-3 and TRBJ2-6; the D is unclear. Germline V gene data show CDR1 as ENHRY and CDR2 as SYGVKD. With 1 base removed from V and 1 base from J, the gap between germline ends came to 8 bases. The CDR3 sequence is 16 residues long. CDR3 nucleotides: TGTGCCATCAGTGAGTTCGGAGAATCTGGGGCCAACGTCCTGACTTTC. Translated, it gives CAISEFGESGANVLTF.